This T cell receptor beta chain is from a study of cytomegalovirus exposure and HLA in healthy donors (dated by TCRdb to about 2017). As for the study more broadly: An earlier analysis of approximately 640 of the donors reported about 290 Gb of sequence data and more than 90 million unique TCR beta sequences from some 180 million T cells. Donor age, sex, ethnicity and CMV serostatus were collected together with the repertoire data. A later analysis re-examined previously published TCR beta repertoires from hundreds of donors and added high-resolution HLA genotyping to investigate patterns of TCR occurrence. Class I and class II HLA loci were covered by the typing at four-digit resolution. In the later analysis, no new phenotypic data were used to find candidate immune exposures; instead, reliance was placed on TCR beta sequences and their occurrence across donors. Using immunosequencing, the study profiled T cell repertoires from fewer than 700 subjects and related those repertoires to cytomegalovirus serostatus. Among several hundred genotyped donors of the cohort, an average of approximately 240,000 unique TCR beta nucleotide sequences was sequenced per donor, of which 15% to 20% were non-productive. High-throughput TCR immunosequencing, statistical association of individual TCRs with disease status, and machine learning were combined to predict cytomegalovirus infection status. Genome-wide SNP genotypes for about 65% of the roughly 700 donors were used in a later genetic analysis, which treated that subset as a discovery cohort. An early release that covered roughly 600 HLA-typed donors contained approximately 290 gigabases of sequencing data and some 87 million unique TCR sequences. To decide whether each TCR beta V gene segment behaved as functional or pseudogenic, an earlier analysis of some 600 of the donors relied on high-throughput TCR beta sequencing. Because of strong linkage in the cohort, a handful of DR-DQ haplotypes were treated as single units for association and clustering. Of the roughly 390 genotyped donors, 75% to 85% were placed in the genetic ancestry cluster associated with self-reported Caucasian donors. The study aimed to test whether cataloging public T cell receptors could reveal signatures of past pathogen exposure. Every discovery cohort repertoire had been produced on one sequencing platform. In addition to the first cohort of roughly 670 subjects, a separate validation cohort of some 120 different subjects was used. Typing coverage varied by locus: roughly 620-640 donors for A, B, C, DRB1 and DQB1; more than 500 for DQA1; around 610 for DPA1; about 450 for DPB1. Broader findings and caveats from the paper: Correlated functional status among segregating V segments might be attributable to linkage disequilibrium, but an unknown experimental factor could not be ruled out. Assigning TCR associations to individual alleles was difficult when HLA alleles, especially DR and DQ, strongly co-occurred. Several of the top co-occurrence clusters appeared to be linked to parvovirus B19, influenza, CMV and Epstein-Barr virus, according to a later analysis. The classifier was reported to diagnose cytomegalovirus status with high specificity and sensitivity in both the original cohort and the validation cohort. A group of highly shared sequence variants was considered likely to be a technical artifact of the sequencing pipeline. Some IMGT-functional V segments, including TRBV6-2 and TRBV6-3, could not be distinguished by the 87-base-pair reads and were therefore excluded. In a later analysis, most CMV-associated TCR beta chains were found to appear HLA-restricted, with HLA associations seemingly driven largely by CMV exposure. While some public TCRs were present in many individuals, most TCR sequences turned up only very rarely across donors. It was suggested by the authors that the approach could potentially be generalized to other disease states and immunological phenotypes. A later analysis found that HLA-associated TCR beta chains were more clonally expanded and had lower generation probabilities than equally common non-associated chains. Because counts were too low, some 17 rarely observed V segments, including chromosome 9 orphons, were excluded from the earlier analysis of 587 of the donors. A few of the identified cytomegalovirus-associated TCR beta chains were confirmed in vitro to be specific for cytomegalovirus antigens. Because HLA typing was unavailable for some donors at each locus, only the typed subset was used in association tests. A further reported finding was that TCR beta sequences accurately predicted the HLA-A and HLA-B alleles for most subjects in the first cohort. In the study, approximately 150 TCR beta chains were listed as associated with cytomegalovirus. Sequencing depth was assumed to be roughly uniform across donors in the presence/absence analyses, though that assumption may not hold. A later analysis associated around 16,000 TCR beta sequences with specific HLA alleles at a false discovery rate of 0.05. In this cohort, only TCR beta chains were sequenced, and detectable features were limited by the absence of alpha or paired-chain data. The only immune exposure information available for the cohort was CMV serostatus. V-gene and J-gene trimming of TCR beta chains was associated with a missense DCLRE1C variant in a later genetic analysis, and the association was replicated in an independent cohort. In an earlier analysis of 587 of the donors, most TCR beta V segments appeared in productive rearrangements about 87% or about 30% of the time, broadly matching IMGT annotations. Compared with the roughly 700-donor mean, donors in an Asian-associated ancestry cluster had fewer N-insertions in productive TCRs, according to a later genetic analysis. A later analysis found that TCR association rates varied across HLA loci, with DRB1 alleles showing the most associated TCRs and HLA-C alleles the fewest.

This clone was counted a few times. The antigen it binds to is not known. No clone much larger than this one lies a single base away; base qualities are absent. The cohort consisted of 670 or so healthy bone marrow donors. At the time of sampling, all cohort members were nominally healthy, though unrecorded immune exposures were likely present. The donor tested CMV seronegative and was one of the 352 seronegative cohort members. Every donor gave a peripheral blood sample, and the peripheral blood mononuclear cells from that sample were used for TCR beta sequencing. The Qiagen DNeasy Blood Extraction Kit was used to extract genomic DNA from the blood cell samples. Libraries were built with the immunoSEQ multiplex PCR assay. The multiplex PCR relied on a mix of 60 forward primers for TCR Vbeta segments and 13 reverse primers for TCR Jbeta segments. A multiplex PCR assay on genomic DNA amplified the CDR3 region of rearranged TCR beta genes. The Illumina HiSeq System was used to sequence the amplified TCR beta libraries as 87-base-pair reads. Turning to the authors' computational methods: A later analysis counted about 80 million unique TCR beta chains across the 550 to 800 repertoires, and around 12 million of these chains were shared by at least two donors. Raw reads were error-corrected and collapsed into unique sequences by a nearest-neighbor algorithm in which closely related sequences were merged to remove PCR and sequencing errors. Alignment of CDR3 sequences to IMGT reference sequences was used to assign V, D and J gene segments. For a sequence to be retained, a match of at least six nucleotides to both a V gene segment and a J gene segment was required. Rearrangements were classified as productive when the CDR3 lacked stop codons and remained in frame with V and J, and all other rearrangements were classified as non-productive. CDR3 was defined according to IMGT convention as the region running from the second conserved V-encoded cysteine to the conserved J-encoded phenylalanine. The earlier analysis of about 610 of the donors excluded sequences that lacked an unambiguous match to a single V gene segment. In an earlier analysis of approximately 610 of the donors, V segments were called functional above 56.7% productive rearrangements and were called segregating when the between-donor standard deviation exceeded 5%. A statistical classification framework was developed to diagnose cytomegalovirus status using the catalog of TCR beta chain sequences. In a later analysis, TCR nucleotide sequences were compared against IMGT/GENE-DB human TR gene sequences so that V and J genes could be assigned. Using the TCRdist pipeline, a later analysis assigned CDR3 sequences along with most-parsimonious VDJ recombination scenarios. In a later analysis, each TCR beta chain was defined by its CDR3 amino acid sequence together with its V-gene family, and reads lacking a unique V-gene family were excluded. As a way to deal with suspected cross-contamination and a sequencing artifact, a later analysis dropped 500 to 700 nucleotide sequences that were highly shared and had low generation probability. For each public chain, a later analysis derived a clonal expansion index from normalized ranks of inferred template counts within each repertoire. Generation probabilities in a later analysis came from a VDJ recombination model fitted to out-of-frame rearrangements, and those results were checked against IGoR. In a later analysis, TCR-TCR, TCR-HLA and TCR-CMV co-occurrence was scored with hypergeometric tests, and a repertoire-size bias correction was applied to TCR pairs. False discovery rates were estimated in a later analysis by permuting HLA or CMV assignments 20 times. In a later analysis, co-occurring TCRs were grouped using DBSCAN, and TCRdist sequence similarity was added for clustering within HLA-allele-positive subsets. Repertoires with fewer than 30,000 or more than 120,000 public chains were left out of co-occurrence clustering, as were a few repertoires with anomalous nucleotide sharing. TCRdb provides this immuneACCESS table in a form limited to in-frame rearrangements. Some clones are lacking; in checked studies, under half of them reflect an unresolved V gene, and why the rest are absent is not known. V, J and clone size are those of that table, while D and trimming were read from the DNA. The sample yields about 130,000 clones; approximately 80% were counted once. Of the sample, 2% to 2.5% falls within the top ten clones.

The germline V gene (reference sequence) specifies MNHNY as CDR1 and SVGAGI as CDR2. Ends trimmed: V by 5 bases, J by 5 bases; bases unmatched to a gene: 4. There are 13 amino acids in the CDR3, from cysteine to phenylalanine inclusive. Only the CDR3 DNA stays, 39 bases, in frame from base 1. This receptor was taken from a man younger than 40 in good health and CMV-seronegative. The receptor chain draws on TRBV6-6 and TRBJ1-1, and 8 junction bases match TRBD1. The sequenced material came from PBMCs. The CDR3: CASSGRQGTEAFF. The sequence in DNA is TGTGCCAGCAGTGGTAGACAGGGGACTGAAGCTTTCTTT.